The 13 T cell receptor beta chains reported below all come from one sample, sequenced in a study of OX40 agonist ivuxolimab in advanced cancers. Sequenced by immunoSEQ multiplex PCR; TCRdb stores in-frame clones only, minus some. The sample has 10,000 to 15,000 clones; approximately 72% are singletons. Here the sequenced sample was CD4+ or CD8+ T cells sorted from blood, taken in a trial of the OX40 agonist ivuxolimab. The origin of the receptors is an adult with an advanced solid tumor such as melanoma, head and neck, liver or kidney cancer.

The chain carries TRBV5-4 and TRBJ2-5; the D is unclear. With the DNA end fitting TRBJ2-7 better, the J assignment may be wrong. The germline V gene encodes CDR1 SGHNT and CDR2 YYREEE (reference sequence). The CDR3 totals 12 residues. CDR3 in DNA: TGTGCCAGCAGCCTTGGAACCTACGAGCAGTACTTC. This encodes CASSLGTYEQYF.

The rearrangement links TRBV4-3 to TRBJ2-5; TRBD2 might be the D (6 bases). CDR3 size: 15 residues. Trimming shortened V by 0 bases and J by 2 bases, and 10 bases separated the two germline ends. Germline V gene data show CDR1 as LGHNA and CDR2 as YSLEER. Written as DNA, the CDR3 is TGCGCCAGCAGCCAAGAGTGGCTAGCGCAAGAGACCCAGTACTTC. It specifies CASSQEWLAQETQYF.

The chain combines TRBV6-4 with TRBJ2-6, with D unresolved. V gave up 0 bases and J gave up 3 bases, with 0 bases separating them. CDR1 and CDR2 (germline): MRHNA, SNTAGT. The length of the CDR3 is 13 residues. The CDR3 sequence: CASSDSGANVLTF. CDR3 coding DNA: TGTGCCAGCAGTGACTCTGGGGCCAACGTCCTGACTTTC.

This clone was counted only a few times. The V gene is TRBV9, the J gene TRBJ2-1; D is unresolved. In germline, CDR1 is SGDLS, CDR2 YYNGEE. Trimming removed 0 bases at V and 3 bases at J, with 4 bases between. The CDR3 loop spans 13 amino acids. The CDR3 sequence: CASSVDSYNEQFF. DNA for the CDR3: TGTGCCAGCAGCGTAGACAGCTACAATGAGCAGTTCTTC.

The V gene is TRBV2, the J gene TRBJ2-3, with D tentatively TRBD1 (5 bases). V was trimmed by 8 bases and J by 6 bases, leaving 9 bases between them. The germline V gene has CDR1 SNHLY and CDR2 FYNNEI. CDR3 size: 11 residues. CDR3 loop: CASHQGDTQYF. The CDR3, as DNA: TGTGCCAGCCATCAGGGTGATACGCAGTATTTT.

CDR3 nucleotide sequence: TGTGCCAGCACCCGACCCCCAGGGAATCAGCCCCAGCATTTT. This sequence encodes CASTRPPGNQPQHF. This chain connects TRBV5-6 to TRBJ1-5; D is possibly TRBD1 (5 bases). The CDR3 runs 14 residues. Germline-derived CDR1 and CDR2 are SGHDT and YYEEEE. V dropped 6 bases and J dropped 4 bases, with 14 bases sitting between them.

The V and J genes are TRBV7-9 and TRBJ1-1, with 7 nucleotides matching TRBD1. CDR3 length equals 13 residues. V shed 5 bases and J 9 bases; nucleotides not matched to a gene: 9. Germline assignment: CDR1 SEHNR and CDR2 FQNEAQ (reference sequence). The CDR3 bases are TGTGCCAGCAGCCGTATTCCGGGACAGAAAGCTTTCTTT. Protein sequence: CASSRIPGQKAFF. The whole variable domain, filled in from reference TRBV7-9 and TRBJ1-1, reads DTGVSQNPRHKITKRGQNVTFRCDPISEHNRLYWYRQTLGQGPEFLTYFQNEAQLEKSRLLSDRFSAERPKGSFSTLEIQRTEQGDSAMYLCASSRIPGQKAFFGQGTRLTVV.

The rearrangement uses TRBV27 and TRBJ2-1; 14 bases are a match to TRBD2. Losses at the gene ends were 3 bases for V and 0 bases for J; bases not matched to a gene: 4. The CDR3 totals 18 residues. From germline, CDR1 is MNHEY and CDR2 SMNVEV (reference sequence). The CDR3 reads CASSFGLAGGSSYNEQFF. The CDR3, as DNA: TGTGCCAGCAGTTTTGGACTAGCGGGAGGTAGCTCCTACAATGAGCAGTTCTTC.

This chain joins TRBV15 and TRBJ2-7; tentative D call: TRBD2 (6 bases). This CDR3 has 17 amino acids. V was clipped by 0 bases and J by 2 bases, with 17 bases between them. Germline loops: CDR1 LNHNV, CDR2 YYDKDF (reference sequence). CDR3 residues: CATSRDGGDSGPYEQYF. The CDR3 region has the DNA TGTGCCACCAGCAGAGATGGAGGAGATAGCGGACCCTACGAGCAGTACTTC.

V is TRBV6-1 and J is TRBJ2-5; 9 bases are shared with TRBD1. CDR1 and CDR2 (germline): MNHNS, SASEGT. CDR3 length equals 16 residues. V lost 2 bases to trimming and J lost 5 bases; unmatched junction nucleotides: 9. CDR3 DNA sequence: TGTGCCAGCAGTGAATCCGATGGGACAGGGAGGGAGACCCAGTACTTC. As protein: CASSESDGTGRETQYF.

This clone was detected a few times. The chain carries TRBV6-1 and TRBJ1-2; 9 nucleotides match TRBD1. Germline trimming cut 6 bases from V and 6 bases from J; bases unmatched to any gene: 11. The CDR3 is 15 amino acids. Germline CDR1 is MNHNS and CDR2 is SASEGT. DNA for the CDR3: TGTGCCAGCAGAACTGACAGGGGGAAGGTCGATGGCTACACCTTC. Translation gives CASRTDRGKVDGYTF.

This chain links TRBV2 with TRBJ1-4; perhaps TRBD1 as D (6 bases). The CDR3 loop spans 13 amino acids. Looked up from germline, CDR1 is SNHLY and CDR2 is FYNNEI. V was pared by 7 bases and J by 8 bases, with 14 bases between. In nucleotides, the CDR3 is TGTGCCAGCATTCAGGGGTTTGAAGAAAAACTGTTTTTT. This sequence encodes CASIQGFEEKLFF. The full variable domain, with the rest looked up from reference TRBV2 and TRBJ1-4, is EPEVTQTPSHQVTQMGQEVILRCVPISNHLYFYWYRQILGQKVEFLVSFYNNEISEKSEIFDDQFSVERPDGSNFTLKIRSTKLEDSAMYFCASIQGFEEKLFFGSGTQLSVL.

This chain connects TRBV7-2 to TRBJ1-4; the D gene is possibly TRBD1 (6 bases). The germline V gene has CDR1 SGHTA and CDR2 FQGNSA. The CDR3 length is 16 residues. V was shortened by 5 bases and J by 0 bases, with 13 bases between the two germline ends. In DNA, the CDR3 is TGTGCCAGCAGCCAGGTGGGGGGCGCAACTAATGAAAAACTGTTTTTT. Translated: CASSQVGGATNEKLFF.